The clone carrying this T cell receptor beta chain was detected many times. The antigen is not known. This record comes from a study of identical twins. CDR1 and CDR2 from the germline V gene are SGDLS and YYNGEE. Trimming stripped 1 base from V and 10 bases from J, with 6 bases between. The CDR3 runs to 11 residues. MiXCR, run by TCRdb on the 5' RACE reads, gives a single entry per CDR3 protein. The sample includes around 200,000 distinct CDR3 sequences, less than 10% of them seen just once. The study, taken as a whole, reports: Models came in too low on out-of-frame TCR alpha sharing in monozygotic twins. A lower insertion count was a feature of abundant cord blood beta clonotypes, with no such feature in memory repertoires.

Sequenced material: memory (CD45RO+) T cells sorted from blood. The origin of this receptor is a woman aged 18-29 years in good health. The gene calls are TRBV9 and TRBJ2-1, with D uncertain. Here the CDR3 DNA reads TGTGCCAGCAGCGTACCCGGGGAGCAGTTCTTC. Translating it yields CASSVPGEQFF.